The 32 T cell receptor beta chains reported below all come from one sample, sequenced in a study of blood T cell repertoires in COVID-19. Clones were sequenced by immunoSEQ multiplex PCR, and TCRdb holds only the in-frame ones, with some missing. Seen here are roughly 150,000 clones, 80% to 85% observed once, and the top ten hold 11%. What was sequenced was peripheral blood. The source of these receptors is a man in his sixties or seventies with active or convalescent COVID-19.

The chain recombines TRBV19 with TRBJ2-7; 8 positions match TRBD1. This CDR3 is built from 15 residues. Trimming at V came to 0 bases and at J to 6 bases, leaving 7 bases not matched to a gene. Germline V gene data show CDR1 as LNHDA and CDR2 as SQIVND (reference sequence). CDR3 nucleotide sequence: TGTGCCAGTAGTATAGAAGGAGCAGGGGGCGGCGAGCAGTACTTC. Protein: CASSIEGAGGGEQYF.

The V call is TRBV9, the J call TRBJ2-1, with D possibly being TRBD1 (6 bases). The CDR3 length is 16 residues. Trimming stripped 4 bases from V and 6 bases from J, with 20 bases between. The germline CDR1 and CDR2 sequences are SGDLS and YYNGEE. This CDR3 reads CASSSRAWDKLNEQFF. In DNA form, the CDR3 reads TGTGCCAGCAGCTCCAGGGCCTGGGACAAGCTCAATGAGCAGTTCTTC.

A single count supports this clone. The genes are TRBV18 and TRBJ1-1, with TRBD1 as a possible D gene (5 bases). Per germline, CDR1 KGHSH and CDR2 LQKENI. The length of the CDR3 is 18 residues. Trimming stripped 2 bases from V and 4 bases from J, with 23 bases between. This CDR3 reads CASSPKGWAGLSGTEAFF. Written as DNA, the CDR3 is TGTGCCAGCTCACCAAAAGGGTGGGCAGGGCTTTCTGGCACTGAAGCTTTCTTT.

The J gene is TRBJ1-5, the V gene TRBV5-5; D may be TRBD1 (6 bases). Germline CDR1 SGHKS, CDR2 YYEKEE (reference sequence). V was clipped by 0 bases and J by 0 bases, with 10 bases between them. The CDR3 spans 16 residues. In DNA form, the CDR3 reads TGTGCCAGCAGCTTGGTCGCAGGGGCTAGCAATCAGCCCCAGCATTTT. It translates to CASSLVAGASNQPQHF.

The chain uses TRBV6-5 and TRBJ1-4; no clear D gene. V was pared by 7 bases and J by 0 bases, with 9 bases between. This CDR3 is built from 14 residues. From germline, CDR1 is MNHEY and CDR2 SVGAGI. The CDR3 loop is CASITAATNEKLFF. CDR3 bases: TGTGCCAGCATCACAGCTGCAACTAATGAAAAACTGTTTTTT.

The chain uses TRBV7-2 and TRBJ2-3, with TRBD1 matching 7 bases. Germline CDR1 is SGHTA and CDR2 is FQGNSA. J was trimmed by 2 bases and V by 5 bases; bases with no gene match: 10. This CDR3 contains 16 residues. CDR3 DNA: TGTGCCAGCAGCCCGGAAGACAGGGCCATCACAGATACGCAGTATTTT. This sequence encodes CASSPEDRAITDTQYF.

This chain links TRBV18 with TRBJ1-6; 7 bases are shared with TRBD1. The V and J ends lost 0 bases and 7 bases, in that order; junction bases with no gene match: 6. In germline, CDR1 is KGHSH, CDR2 LQKENI. This CDR3 has 16 residues. The CDR3 DNA follows: TGTGCCAGCTCACCACCGGCAGGACAGGCAAATTCACCCCTCCACTTT. Its translation: CASSPPAGQANSPLHF.

The chain links TRBV5-1 to TRBJ2-5; 7 bases agree with TRBD2. The trim removed 0 bases at V and 1 base at J, leaving 3 bases unmatched. The CDR3 consists of 15 residues. CDR1 and CDR2 (germline): SGHRS, YFSETQ. The CDR3 DNA sequence: TGCGCCAGCAGCTTGGCTAGCGGAGCCCAAGAGACCCAGTACTTC. Encoded protein: CASSLASGAQETQYF.

This clone has just one count. This chain joins TRBV19 and TRBJ1-5; 9 positions agree with TRBD1. Germline V CDR1 and CDR2: LNHDA, SQIVND (reference sequence). This CDR3 is built from 13 residues. The trim removed 9 bases at V and 6 bases at J, leaving 6 bases unmatched. DNA of the CDR3: TGTGCCAGCGTGGACAGGGGACCTCAGCCCCAGCATTTT. Its protein is CASVDRGPQPQHF.

V and J are TRBV5-5 and TRBJ1-5, with TRBD1 as a possible D gene (5 bases). CDR1 is SGHKS and CDR2 is YYEKEE in the germline V gene (reference sequence). V lost 0 bases and J lost 7, with 11 bases in between. The CDR3 covers 14 residues. This CDR3 reads CASSLAGPRQPQHF. CDR3 sequence (DNA): TGTGCCAGCAGCTTGGCAGGGCCGAGGCAGCCCCAGCATTTT.

The chain uses TRBV2 and TRBJ1-2; D is possibly TRBD1 (5 bases). The CDR3 extends over 13 amino acids. CDR1 and CDR2 from the germline V gene are SNHLY and FYNNEI. Trimming removed 3 bases at V and 1 base at J, with 6 bases between. CDR3 protein: CASSDRDNYGYTF. CDR3 DNA sequence: TGTGCCAGCAGTGACAGGGATAACTATGGCTACACCTTC.

V usage is TRBV6-2 or TRBV6-3 and J usage is TRBJ2-2, with unresolved D. CDR1 and CDR2 from the germline V gene are MNHEY and SVGEGT. The V end lost 2 bases, the J end lost 0 bases, and 7 bases lay between the germline ends. CDR3 size: 15 residues. The CDR3 coding sequence is TGTGCCAGCAGTTACAACAGTCCGAACACCGGGGAGCTGTTTTTT. Amino acids: CASSYNSPNTGELFF.

In the case of this clone: At the DNA level, this CDR3 is encoded by other sequences in the same sample as well. This sequence joins TRBV7-2 and TRBJ1-1; 7 nucleotides line up with TRBD1. This CDR3 contains 14 residues. J gave up 0 bases and V 6 bases, and 4 bases lay outside the gene matches. The V gene's germline CDR1 is SGHTA and CDR2 FQGNSA. CDR3 in amino acids: CASSPTGLNTEAFF. In DNA form, the CDR3 reads TGTGCCAGCAGTCCGACAGGGTTGAACACTGAAGCTTTCTTT.

The chain is built from TRBV7-2 and TRBJ2-7, with no clear D. V shed 2 bases and J shed 0 bases, with 5 bases lying between them. This CDR3 contains 13 residues. CDR1 and CDR2 (germline): SGHTA, FQGNSA. This chain's CDR3 is CASSLRYSYEQYF. CDR3 DNA sequence: TGTGCCAGCAGCTTACGGTACTCCTACGAGCAGTACTTC.

This chain joins TRBV19 and TRBJ1-5; maybe TRBD1 (6 bases). Germline V gene lookup returns CDR1 LNHDA and CDR2 SQIVND (reference sequence). CDR3 size: 15 residues. The V and J ends lost 6 bases and 3 bases respectively, with 15 bases between them. The CDR3 bases are TGTGCCAGTAGATCACCGGGACAAGCCAATCAGCCCCAGCATTTT. It translates to CASRSPGQANQPQHF. Full variable domain (missing parts from reference TRBV19 and TRBJ1-5): DGGITQSPKYLFRKEGQNVTLSCEQNLNHDAMYWYRQDPGQGLRLIYYSQIVNDFQKGDIAEGYSVSREKKESFPLTVTSAQKNPTAFYLCASRSPGQANQPQHFGDGTRLSIL.

The V and J genes are TRBV2 and TRBJ1-5; D not resolved. The V end lost 5 bases, the J end lost 3 bases, and 5 bases lay between the germline ends. This CDR3 has 12 residues. Germline CDR1 SNHLY, CDR2 FYNNEI. CDR3 region: CASSSNNQPQHF. In nucleotides, the CDR3 is TGTGCCAGCAGTTCTAACAATCAGCCCCAGCATTTT.

In its sample, this clone was seen a few times. The J gene is TRBJ1-5, the V gene TRBV4-3; TRBD1 might be the D (5 bases). CDR1 is LGHNA, CDR2 YSLEER, per germline. CDR3 length: 16 residues. The V end was cut by 0 bases, the J end by 2 bases, with 11 bases between. The CDR3 coding sequence is TGCGCCAGCAGCCAAGATTTCGAGACAGGCAATCAGCCCCAGCATTTT. Translated, it gives CASSQDFETGNQPQHF.

This chain connects TRBV7-2 to TRBJ2-7, with D tentatively TRBD1 (5 bases). Germline-derived CDR1 and CDR2 are SGHTA and FQGNSA. This CDR3 is 15 amino acids long. V was clipped by 5 bases and J by 6 bases, with 20 bases between them. As DNA, the CDR3 is TGTGCCAGCAGCCTCGACAGACTTTACCCTAGCGAGCAGTACTTC. Residues: CASSLDRLYPSEQYF.

This clone was seen only a few times. The CDR3 sequence is CASSRGSPTNTGELFF. Written as DNA, the CDR3 is TGTGCCAGCAGCAGGGGGAGCCCCACGAACACCGGGGAGCTGTTTTTT. The V gene is TRBV6-2 or TRBV6-3, the J gene TRBJ2-2; TRBD1 aligns across 7 bases. The CDR3 consists of 16 residues. Germline V gene data show CDR1 as MNHEY and CDR2 as SVGEGT. V lost 6 bases to trimming and J lost 0 bases; unmatched junction nucleotides: 7.

This chain joins TRBV2 and TRBJ1-3, with D tentatively TRBD1 (5 bases). The CDR3 consists of 13 residues. V was shortened by 6 bases and J by 2 bases, with 8 bases between the two germline ends. CDR1 is SNHLY and CDR2 is FYNNEI in the germline V gene. CDR3 nucleotides: TGTGCCAGCAGGGGGGGACCTGGAAACACCATATATTTT. This codes for CASRGGPGNTIYF.

The V and J genes are TRBV7-9 and TRBJ2-7; TRBD1 agrees at 9 bases. Germline trimming cut 3 bases from V and 9 bases from J; bases unmatched to any gene: 18. Per the germline V gene, CDR1 is SEHNR and CDR2 is FQNEAQ (reference sequence). The CDR3 totals 17 residues. The CDR3, as DNA: TGTGCCAGCAGCTTTCTTACAGGGGGCAAACCCCAGGCCGGGCAGTACTTC. This codes for CASSFLTGGKPQAGQYF.

The J gene is TRBJ2-2, the V gene TRBV19; 7 bases map to TRBD1. The germline V gene has CDR1 LNHDA and CDR2 SQIVND (reference sequence). With V trimmed by 6 bases and J by 1 base, 11 bases remained unmatched. The CDR3 is 17 amino acids. The CDR3: CASSQGQRIRNTGELFF. The CDR3 bases are TGTGCCAGTAGCCAGGGACAGCGGATTCGGAACACCGGGGAGCTGTTTTTT.

CDR3 sequence reads: CASSESLRGSYEQYF. Here the CDR3 DNA reads TGTGCCAGCAGTGAATCCCTCCGCGGCTCCTACGAGCAGTACTTC. The chain has TRBV2 and TRBJ2-7; D is unresolved. The CDR3 totals 15 residues. Germline-derived CDR1 and CDR2 are SNHLY and FYNNEI. V lost 2 bases to trimming and J lost 0 bases, with 11 bases between them.

This clone appeared a few times. V and J are TRBV19 and TRBJ1-5; no reliable D call. V lost 5 bases, J lost 0 bases, and 14 bases lay in between. Germline assignment: CDR1 LNHDA and CDR2 SQIVND (reference sequence). The CDR3 consists of 16 residues. Written as DNA, the CDR3 is TGTGCCAGTAGTGACCCACGCGGTTCTAGCAATCAGCCCCAGCATTTT. Encoded protein: CASSDPRGSSNQPQHF.

This chain joins TRBV27 and TRBJ2-5, with TRBD2 matching 7 bases. The CDR3 sequence is 16 residues long. J lost 3 bases, V lost 4 bases, and 11 bases had no gene match. In germline, CDR1 is MNHEY, CDR2 SMNVEV (reference sequence). The DNA of the CDR3 is TGTGCCAGCAGTTCTCTTCCGGGACGGGGGGAAGAGACCCAGTACTTC. Protein product: CASSSLPGRGEETQYF.

The chain couples TRBV6-6 to TRBJ2-2; D is undetermined. Per germline, CDR1 MNHNY and CDR2 SVGAGI (reference sequence). This CDR3 contains 16 residues. V was trimmed by 1 base and J by 0 bases, leaving 9 bases between them. The CDR3 spells CASSYFGGANTGELFF. The CDR3, as DNA: TGTGCCAGCAGTTACTTCGGCGGAGCGAACACCGGGGAGCTGTTTTTT.

This chain links TRBV6-1 with TRBJ1-2; D is ambiguous. The CDR3 is 15 amino acids. Germline-derived CDR1 and CDR2 are MNHNS and SASEGT. V gave up 2 bases and J gave up 8 bases, with 18 bases separating them. This CDR3 is CASSESLPPNRGYTF. CDR3 bases: TGTGCCAGCAGTGAAAGTCTCCCCCCCAACCGGGGCTACACCTTC.

J is TRBJ1-2 and V is TRBV5-4; 8 bases map to TRBD1. The CDR3 sequence is 13 residues long. J gave up 6 bases and V 3 bases, and 4 bases lay outside the gene matches. Looked up from germline, CDR1 is SGHNT and CDR2 is YYREEE (reference sequence). The CDR3 protein is CASSSRTGNGYTF. The CDR3 DNA reads TGTGCCAGCAGCTCCAGGACAGGGAATGGCTACACCTTC.

The V call is TRBV5-1, the J call TRBJ1-4; 7 bases align to TRBD1. With V trimmed by 4 bases and J by 7 bases, 10 bases remained unmatched. This CDR3 region has 15 residues. Germline V gene lookup returns CDR1 SGHRS and CDR2 YFSETQ. In DNA, the CDR3 is TGCGCCAGCAGCCAGACGGGACAGTCGGTTGAAAAACTGTTTTTT. Protein: CASSQTGQSVEKLFF.

The chain carries TRBV6-5 and TRBJ1-6; tentative D call: TRBD1 (5 bases). This CDR3 region has 16 residues. Germline V gene lookup returns CDR1 MNHEY and CDR2 SVGAGI. The V end was cut by 0 bases, the J end by 10 bases, with 16 bases between. CDR3 region: CASSYSLQGGPSPLHF. CDR3 DNA sequence: TGTGCCAGCAGTTACTCCCTGCAGGGTGGCCCATCACCCCTCCACTTT.

V and J are TRBV15 and TRBJ2-7, with D perhaps matching TRBD1 (6 bases). The germline V gene has CDR1 LNHNV and CDR2 YYDKDF (reference sequence). Trimming shortened V by 7 bases and J by 6 bases, and 16 bases separated the two germline ends. The CDR3 extends over 13 amino acids. The CDR3 DNA follows: TGTGCCACCAACAACAGGGAATACGGCGAGCAGTACTTC. Translation: CATNNREYGEQYF.

The rearrangement joins TRBV11-2 to TRBJ2-7, with 14 positions matching TRBD2. CDR3 size: 17 residues. CDR1 and CDR2 from the germline V gene are SGHAT and FQNNGV. V dropped 5 bases and J dropped 4; count of bases not matched to a gene: 10. The CDR3 region has the DNA TGTGCCAGCAGCCCTTTGTCCGGGACTAGCGGGAGTTACGAGCAGTACTTC. It encodes CASSPLSGTSGSYEQYF.